This is a list of T cell receptor beta chains from one sample in a study of blood T cell repertoires in COVID-19. The repertoire was sequenced with immunoSEQ multiplex PCR; TCRdb's copy has only in-frame clones and lacks some. The sample consists of roughly 80,000 clones, around 78% of them appearing once. Sequencing was performed on peripheral blood. These receptors were taken from a human donor in a cohort sampled during active COVID-19. Both conserved end residues are trimmed from each CDR3. A D gene is named only where the DNA matches it firmly. Clone size, where shown, is once, few, many, or a class for clones that have expanded.

>NA|TRBJ1-3|few|TRBV7-9
ASSIQPTGLRTSWGNTIY
>NA|TRBJ1-3|NA|TRBV30
AWSVGGADTIY
>NA|TRBJ1-3|NA|TRBV19
ASAPPLGNTIY
>NA|TRBJ2-1|NA|TRBV29-1
SVAPGTYNEQF
>TRBD2|TRBJ2-3|NA|TRBV13
ASSLAGGQSSDTQY
>TRBD2|TRBJ2-7|NA|TRBV5-1
ASSLRRGGSYEQY
>NA|TRBJ1-1|NA|TRBV6-2/TRBV6-3
ASSPHQSPYTEAF
>TRBD2|TRBJ2-7|once|TRBV6-5
ASGRGAYEQY
>TRBD2|TRBJ2-3|NA|TRBV6-5
ASMTSGDTQY
>NA|TRBJ2-5|few|TRBV9
ASSVTEETQY
>TRBD1|TRBJ1-2|NA|TRBV5-1
ASSLDWTGSYGYT
>NA|TRBJ1-1|NA|TRBV14
ASRLELNTEAF
>TRBD1|TRBJ1-4|few|TRBV11-3
ASSLGQADLGEKLF
>TRBD2|TRBJ2-5|NA|TRBV2
ASRGLAGTQETQY
>NA|TRBJ2-5|NA|TRBV2
ASSKQERQY
>TRBD1|TRBJ1-5|NA|TRBV27
ASSSTGNQPQH
>NA|TRBJ2-7|NA|TRBV4-1
ASSQDPTAYEQY
>NA|TRBJ1-1|NA|TRBV6-5
ASSYGGANTEAF
>TRBD2|TRBJ2-2|NA|TRBV3-1/TRBV3-2
ASSPFAGANTGELF
>TRBD2|TRBJ2-5|NA|TRBV30
AWSTSGGGETQY
>NA|TRBJ2-1|NA|TRBV2
ASVGAYNEQF
>TRBD1|TRBJ1-5|few|TRBV27
ASTSGGGQPQH
>NA|TRBJ1-3|NA|TRBV5-6
ASSLLVSGNTIY
>NA|TRBJ2-3|NA|TRBV6-5
ASSNGGADTQY
>NA|TRBJ2-3|NA|TRBV7-2
ASSDGAGDTQY
>NA|TRBJ2-3|NA|TRBV4-1
ASSQDPRFPAGLRSTDTQY
>TRBD1|TRBJ2-2|NA|TRBV19
ASSRQPGQSTGELF
>TRBD2|TRBJ2-1|NA|TRBV7-6
ASSTSGGPYNEQF
>TRBD1|TRBJ1-6|NA|TRBV5-1
ASSWDSFSPLH
>NA|TRBJ1-2|NA|TRBV19
ASSFLGLNYGYT
>TRBD1|TRBJ2-1|NA|TRBV6-6
ASSPRDRGYNEQF
>NA|TRBJ1-1|NA|TRBV7-3
ASSQDRNTEAF
>TRBD2|TRBJ2-2|NA|TRBV30
AWIRGGNTGELF
>TRBD1|TRBJ1-3|once|TRBV28
ASSRDRDSGNTIY
>TRBD2|TRBJ2-1|NA|TRBV10-3
AIMSTKRGTYNEQF
>TRBD1|TRBJ1-2|NA|TRBV5-1
ASSLSRDRDGYT
>TRBD2|TRBJ2-7|NA|TRBV3-1/TRBV3-2
ASSQTSGEYEQY
>NA|TRBJ1-6|NA|TRBV4-2
ASSQESRRGSSYNSPLH
>NA|TRBJ2-5|NA|TRBV5-1
ASSLAPGIQETQY
>TRBD2|TRBJ2-5|NA|TRBV11-3
ASSLELAGGPETQY
>TRBD1|TRBJ1-5|NA|TRBV27
ASSFGQGVQPQH
>TRBD1|TRBJ1-6|NA|TRBV14
ASSRQGNNSPLH
>NA|TRBJ2-1|few|TRBV28
ASSITGIGEQF
>TRBD1|TRBJ1-5|NA|TRBV25-1
ASTPGQGALNGNQPQH
>TRBD1|TRBJ2-5|NA|TRBV10-3
AISEEGQGYETQY
>TRBD2|TRBJ2-5|NA|TRBV28
ASSDSGGETQY
>TRBD1|TRBJ2-2|NA|TRBV29-1
SATGSNTGELF
>NA|TRBJ2-1|few|TRBV7-3
ASSYSVTSRGEQF
>TRBD1|TRBJ1-1|NA|TRBV27
ASSSGQGEQNTEAF
>NA|TRBJ1-1|NA|TRBV2
ASSRTISNTEAF
>NA|TRBJ1-1|few|TRBV2
ASTDAGGRGEAF
>TRBD2|TRBJ2-5|NA|TRBV6-5
AGQGGARETQY
>NA|TRBJ2-7|NA|TRBV6-6
ASSTGFLYEQY
>NA|TRBJ1-5|medium-sized|TRBV19
ASSIGEGNQPQH
>NA|TRBJ2-3|NA|TRBV7-9
ASRTRLGGRDTQY
>NA|TRBJ1-2|once|TRBV6-5
ASSRQEANYGYT
>TRBD1|TRBJ1-1|NA|TRBV9
ASSLTGVVTEAF